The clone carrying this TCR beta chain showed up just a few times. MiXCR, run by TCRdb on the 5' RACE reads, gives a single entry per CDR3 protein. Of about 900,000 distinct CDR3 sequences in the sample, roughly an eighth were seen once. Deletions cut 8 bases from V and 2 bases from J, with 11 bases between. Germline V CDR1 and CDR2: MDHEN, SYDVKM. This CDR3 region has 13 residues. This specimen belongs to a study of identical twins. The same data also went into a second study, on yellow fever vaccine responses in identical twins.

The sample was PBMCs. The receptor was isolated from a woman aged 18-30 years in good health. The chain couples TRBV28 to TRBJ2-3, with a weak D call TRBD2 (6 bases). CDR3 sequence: CASGAGYTDTQYF. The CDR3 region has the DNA TGTGCCAGCGGTGCGGGATACACAGATACGCAGTATTTT.